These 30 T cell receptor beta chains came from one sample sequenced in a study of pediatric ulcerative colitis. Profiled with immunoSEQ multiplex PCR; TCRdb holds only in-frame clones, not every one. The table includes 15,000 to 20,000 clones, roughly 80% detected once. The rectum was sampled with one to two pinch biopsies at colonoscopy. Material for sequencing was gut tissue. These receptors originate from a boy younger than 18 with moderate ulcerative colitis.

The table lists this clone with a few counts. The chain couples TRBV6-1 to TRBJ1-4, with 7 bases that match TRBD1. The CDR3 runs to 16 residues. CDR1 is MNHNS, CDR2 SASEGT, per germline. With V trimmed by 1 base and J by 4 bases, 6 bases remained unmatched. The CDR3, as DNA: TGTGCCAGCAGTGAAGTACAGGGGACGATTAATGAAAAACTGTTTTTT. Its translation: CASSEVQGTINEKLFF.

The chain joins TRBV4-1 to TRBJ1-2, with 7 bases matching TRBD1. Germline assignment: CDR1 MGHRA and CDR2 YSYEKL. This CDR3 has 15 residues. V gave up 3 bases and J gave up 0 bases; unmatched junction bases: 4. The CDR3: CASSQGQGANYGYTF. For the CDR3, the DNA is TGCGCCAGCAGCCAGGGGCAGGGGGCTAACTATGGCTACACCTTC.

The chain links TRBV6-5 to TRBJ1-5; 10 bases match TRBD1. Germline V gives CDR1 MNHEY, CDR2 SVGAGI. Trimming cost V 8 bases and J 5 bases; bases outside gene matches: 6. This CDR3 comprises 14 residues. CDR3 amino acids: CASRATGGYQPQHF. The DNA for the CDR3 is TGTGCCAGCCGGGCGACAGGGGGCTATCAGCCCCAGCATTTT.

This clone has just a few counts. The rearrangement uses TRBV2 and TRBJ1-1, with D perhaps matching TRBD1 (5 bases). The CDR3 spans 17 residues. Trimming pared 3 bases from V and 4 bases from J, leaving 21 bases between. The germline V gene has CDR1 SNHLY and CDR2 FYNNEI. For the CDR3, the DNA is TGTGCCAGCAGTGATCTGGGGGAAACACCTCAAGTCACTGAAGCTTTCTTT. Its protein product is CASSDLGETPQVTEAFF.

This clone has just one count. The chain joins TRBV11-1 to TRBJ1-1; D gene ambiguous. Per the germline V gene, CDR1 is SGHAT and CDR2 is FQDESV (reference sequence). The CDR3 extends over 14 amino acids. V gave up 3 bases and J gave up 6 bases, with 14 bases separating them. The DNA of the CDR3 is TGTGCCAGCAGCTTTAAGGGTCTTGAGGCTGAAGCTTTCTTT. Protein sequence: CASSFKGLEAEAFF. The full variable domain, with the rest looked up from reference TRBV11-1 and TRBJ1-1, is EAEVAQSPRYKITEKSQAVAFWCDPISGHATLYWYRQILGQGPELLVQFQDESVVDDSQLPKDRFSAERLKGVDSTLKIQPAELGDSAMYLCASSFKGLEAEAFFGQGTRLTVV.

CDR3 region: CASSLFGIEKLFF. CDR3 sequence (DNA): TGTGCCAGCAGCTTGTTCGGGATCGAAAAACTGTTTTTT. The chain carries TRBV5-6 and TRBJ1-4, with D uncertain. The CDR3 contains 13 residues. V gave up 1 base and J gave up 8 bases, with 9 bases separating them. Germline V lookup: CDR1 SGHDT, CDR2 YYEEEE.

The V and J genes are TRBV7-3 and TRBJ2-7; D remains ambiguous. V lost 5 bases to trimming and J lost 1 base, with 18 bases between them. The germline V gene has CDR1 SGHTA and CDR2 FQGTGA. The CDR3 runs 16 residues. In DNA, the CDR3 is TGTGCCAGCAGCCCCTCAGCTTATCCAGGATCCTACGAGCAGTACTTC. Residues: CASSPSAYPGSYEQYF.

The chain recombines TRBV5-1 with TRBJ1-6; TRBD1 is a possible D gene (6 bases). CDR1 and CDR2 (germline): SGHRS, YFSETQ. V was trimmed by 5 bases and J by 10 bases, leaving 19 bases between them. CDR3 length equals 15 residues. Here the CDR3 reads CASSAAQGGGSPLHF. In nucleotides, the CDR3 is TGCGCCAGCAGTGCCGCACAGGGTGGTGGGTCACCCCTCCACTTT.

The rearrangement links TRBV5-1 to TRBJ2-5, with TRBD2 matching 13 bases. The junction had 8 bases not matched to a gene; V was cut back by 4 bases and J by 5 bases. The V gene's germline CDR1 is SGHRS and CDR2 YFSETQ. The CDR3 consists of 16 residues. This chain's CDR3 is CASSPRTSGGRETQYF. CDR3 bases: TGCGCCAGCAGCCCTCGGACTAGCGGGGGCCGGGAGACCCAGTACTTC.

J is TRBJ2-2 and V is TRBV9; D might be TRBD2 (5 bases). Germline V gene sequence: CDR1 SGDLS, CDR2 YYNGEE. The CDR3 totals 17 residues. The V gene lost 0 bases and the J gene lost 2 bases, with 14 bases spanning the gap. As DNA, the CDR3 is TGTGCCAGCAGCGTAGTGTCTGGCAGACTAAACACCGGGGAGCTGTTTTTT. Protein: CASSVVSGRLNTGELFF.

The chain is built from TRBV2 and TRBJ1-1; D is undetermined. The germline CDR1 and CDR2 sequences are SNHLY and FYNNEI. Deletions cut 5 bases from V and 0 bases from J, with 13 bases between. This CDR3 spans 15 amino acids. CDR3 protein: CASSFDPGMNTEAFF. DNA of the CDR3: TGTGCCAGCAGTTTCGATCCGGGAATGAACACTGAAGCTTTCTTT.

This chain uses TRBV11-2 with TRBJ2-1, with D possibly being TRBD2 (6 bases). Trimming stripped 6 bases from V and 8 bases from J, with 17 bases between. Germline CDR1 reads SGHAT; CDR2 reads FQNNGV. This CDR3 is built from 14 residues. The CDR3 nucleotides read TGTGCCAGCAGGGGGGAGCGGGTACGCGATGAGCAGTTCTTC. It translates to CASRGERVRDEQFF.

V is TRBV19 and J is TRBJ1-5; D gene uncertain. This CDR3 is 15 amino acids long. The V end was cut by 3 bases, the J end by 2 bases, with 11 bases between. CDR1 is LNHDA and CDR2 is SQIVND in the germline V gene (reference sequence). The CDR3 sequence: CASSIDPRGNQPQHF. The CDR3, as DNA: TGTGCCAGTAGTATCGACCCCCGTGGCAATCAGCCCCAGCATTTT.

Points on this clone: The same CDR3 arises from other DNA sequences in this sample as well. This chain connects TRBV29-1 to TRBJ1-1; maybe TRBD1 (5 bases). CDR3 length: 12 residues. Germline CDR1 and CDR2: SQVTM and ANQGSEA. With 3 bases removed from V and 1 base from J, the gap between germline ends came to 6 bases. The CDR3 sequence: CSVDGQNTEAFF. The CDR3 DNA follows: TGCAGCGTTGATGGACAGAACACTGAAGCTTTCTTT.

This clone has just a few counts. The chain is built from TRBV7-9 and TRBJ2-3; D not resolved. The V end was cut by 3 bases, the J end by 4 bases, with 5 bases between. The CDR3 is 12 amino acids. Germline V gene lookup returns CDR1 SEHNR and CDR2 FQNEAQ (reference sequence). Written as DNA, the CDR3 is TGTGCCAGCAGCTTTTATGCAGATACGCAGTATTTT. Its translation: CASSFYADTQYF.

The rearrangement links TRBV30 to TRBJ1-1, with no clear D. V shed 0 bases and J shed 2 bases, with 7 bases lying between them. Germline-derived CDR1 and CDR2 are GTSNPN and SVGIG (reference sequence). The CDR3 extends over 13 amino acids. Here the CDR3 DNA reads TGTGCCTGGAGTGTAGGGTCCAACACTGAAGCTTTCTTT. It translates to CAWSVGSNTEAFF.

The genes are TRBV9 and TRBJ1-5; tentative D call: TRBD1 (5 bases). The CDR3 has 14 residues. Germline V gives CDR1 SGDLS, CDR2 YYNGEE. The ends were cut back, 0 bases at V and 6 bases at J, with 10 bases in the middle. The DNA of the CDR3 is TGTGCCAGCAGCGTAGGGGGGATAGGTCAGCCCCAGCATTTT. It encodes CASSVGGIGQPQHF.

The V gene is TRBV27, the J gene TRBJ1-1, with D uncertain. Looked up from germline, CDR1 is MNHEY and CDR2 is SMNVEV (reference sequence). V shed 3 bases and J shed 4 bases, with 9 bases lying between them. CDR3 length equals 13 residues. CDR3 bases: TGTGCCAGCAGTTTTCGGGGTAGCACTGAAGCTTTCTTT. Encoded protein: CASSFRGSTEAFF.

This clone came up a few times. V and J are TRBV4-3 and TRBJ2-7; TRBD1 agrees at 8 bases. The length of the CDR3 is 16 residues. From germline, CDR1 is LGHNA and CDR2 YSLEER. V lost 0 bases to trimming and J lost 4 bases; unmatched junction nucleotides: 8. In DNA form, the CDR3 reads TGCGCCAGCAGCCAAGATAGGACAGGGAATGGATACGAGCAGTACTTC. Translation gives CASSQDRTGNGYEQYF.

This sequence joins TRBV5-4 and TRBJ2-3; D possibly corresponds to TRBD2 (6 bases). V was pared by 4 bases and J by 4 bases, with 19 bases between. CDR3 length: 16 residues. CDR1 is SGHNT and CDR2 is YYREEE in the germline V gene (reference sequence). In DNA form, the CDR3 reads TGTGCCAGCAGCGGGCGGGGCAGGCCTAATCCAGATACGCAGTATTTT. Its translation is CASSGRGRPNPDTQYF. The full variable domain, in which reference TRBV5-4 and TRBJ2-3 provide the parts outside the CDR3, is ETGVTQSPTHLIKTRGQQVTLRCSSQSGHNTVSWYQQALGQGPQFIFQYYREEENGRGNFPPRFSGLQFPNYSSELNVNALELDDSALYLCASSGRGRPNPDTQYFGPGTRLTVL.

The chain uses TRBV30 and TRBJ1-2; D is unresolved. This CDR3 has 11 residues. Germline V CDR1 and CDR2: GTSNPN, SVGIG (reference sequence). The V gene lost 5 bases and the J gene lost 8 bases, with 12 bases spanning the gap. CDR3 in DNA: TGTGCCTGGGTGAGGGCCTGGGGCTACACCTTC. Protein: CAWVRAWGYTF.

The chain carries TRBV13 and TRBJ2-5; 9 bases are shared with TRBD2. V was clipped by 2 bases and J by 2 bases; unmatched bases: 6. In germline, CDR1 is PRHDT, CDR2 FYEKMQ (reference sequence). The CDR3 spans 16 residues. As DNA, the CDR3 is TGTGCCAGCAGCTTATGGGCGGGGGGGACACAAGAGACCCAGTACTTC. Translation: CASSLWAGGTQETQYF.

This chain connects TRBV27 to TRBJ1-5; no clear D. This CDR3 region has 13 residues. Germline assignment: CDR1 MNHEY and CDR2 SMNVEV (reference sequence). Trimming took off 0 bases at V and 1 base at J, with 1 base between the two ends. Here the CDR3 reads CASSLSSNQPQHF. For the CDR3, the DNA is TGTGCCAGCAGTTTATCGAGCAATCAGCCCCAGCATTTT.

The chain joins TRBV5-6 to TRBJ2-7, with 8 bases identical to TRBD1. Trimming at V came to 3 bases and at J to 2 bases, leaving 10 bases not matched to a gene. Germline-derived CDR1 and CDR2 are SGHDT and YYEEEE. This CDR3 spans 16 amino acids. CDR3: CASSSGPDRVPYEQYF. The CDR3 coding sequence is TGTGCCAGCAGCTCCGGGCCGGACAGGGTGCCCTACGAGCAGTACTTC.

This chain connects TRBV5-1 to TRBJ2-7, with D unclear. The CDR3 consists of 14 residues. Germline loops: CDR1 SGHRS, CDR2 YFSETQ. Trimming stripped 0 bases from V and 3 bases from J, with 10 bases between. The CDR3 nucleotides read TGCGCCAGCAGCTTGGATGGAGCCCTCTACGAGCAGTACTTC. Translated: CASSLDGALYEQYF.

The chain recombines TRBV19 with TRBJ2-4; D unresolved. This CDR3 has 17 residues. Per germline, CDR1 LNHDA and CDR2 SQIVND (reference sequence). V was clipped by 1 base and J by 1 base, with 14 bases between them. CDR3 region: CASSIVKGIVAKNIQYF. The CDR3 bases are TGTGCCAGTAGTATAGTGAAGGGAATCGTGGCCAAAAACATTCAGTACTTC. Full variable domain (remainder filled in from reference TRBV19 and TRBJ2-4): DGGITQSPKYLFRKEGQNVTLSCEQNLNHDAMYWYRQDPGQGLRLIYYSQIVNDFQKGDIAEGYSVSREKKESFPLTVTSAQKNPTAFYLCASSIVKGIVAKNIQYFGAGTRLSVL.

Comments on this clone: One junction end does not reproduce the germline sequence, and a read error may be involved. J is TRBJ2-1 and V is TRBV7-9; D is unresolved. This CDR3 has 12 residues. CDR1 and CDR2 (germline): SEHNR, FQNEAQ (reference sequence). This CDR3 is CASSLRPNQQFF. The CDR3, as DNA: TGTGCCAGCAGCTTAAGGCCCAATCAGCAGTTCTTC.

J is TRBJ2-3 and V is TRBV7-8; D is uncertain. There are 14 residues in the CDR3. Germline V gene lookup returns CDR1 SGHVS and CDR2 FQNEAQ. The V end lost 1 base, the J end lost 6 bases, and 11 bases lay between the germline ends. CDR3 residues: CASSLGFGADTQYF. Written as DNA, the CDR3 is TGTGCCAGCAGCTTAGGTTTTGGCGCGGATACGCAGTATTTT.

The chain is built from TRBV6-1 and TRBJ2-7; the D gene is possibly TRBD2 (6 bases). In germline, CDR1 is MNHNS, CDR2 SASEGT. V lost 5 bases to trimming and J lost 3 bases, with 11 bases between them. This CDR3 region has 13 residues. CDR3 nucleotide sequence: TGTGCCAGCAGTTGGGAGGCCGTCTACGAGCAGTACTTC. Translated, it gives CASSWEAVYEQYF.

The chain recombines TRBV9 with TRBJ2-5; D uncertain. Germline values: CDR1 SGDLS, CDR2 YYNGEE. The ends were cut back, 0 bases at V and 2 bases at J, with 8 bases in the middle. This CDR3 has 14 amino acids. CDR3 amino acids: CASSVVGGQETQYF. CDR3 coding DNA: TGTGCCAGCAGCGTAGTTGGTGGACAAGAGACCCAGTACTTC.